The 17 T cell receptor beta chains below come from one sample, sequenced in a study of blood T cell repertoires in COVID-19. Libraries were prepared by immunoSEQ multiplex PCR; TCRdb keeps only in-frame clonotypes and omits some of them. The sample holds some 330,000 clones; roughly four fifths are singletons and the top ten take approximately 4.7%. Input material: PBMCs or T cells enriched from blood (not recorded which). The receptors shown here come from a woman aged 50 to 60 who had recovered from COVID-19.

The chain carries TRBV9 and TRBJ2-3; tentative D call: TRBD2 (6 bases). Trimming took off 3 bases at V and 9 bases at J, with 23 bases between the two ends. Looked up from germline, CDR1 is SGDLS and CDR2 is YYNGEE. The CDR3 has 16 residues. CDR3 residues: CASSAPTLGAGRTQYF. The CDR3 coding sequence is TGTGCCAGCAGCGCCCCTACCCTGGGCGCGGGGAGAACGCAGTATTTT.

This rearrangement joins TRBV6-5 to TRBJ2-5; a possible D gene is TRBD2 (6 bases). Germline V gene lookup returns CDR1 MNHEY and CDR2 SVGAGI. With 8 bases removed from V and 7 bases from J, the gap between germline ends came to 14 bases. The CDR3 consists of 12 residues. The CDR3 DNA sequence: TGTGCCAGCTCCGCGGGATTCGGGACCCAGTACTTC. It yields the protein CASSAGFGTQYF.

The V gene is TRBV7-2, the J gene TRBJ2-5; 10 bases line up with TRBD2. The CDR3 has 16 residues. CDR1 is SGHTA, CDR2 FQGNSA, per germline. V shed 6 bases and J 7 bases; nucleotides not matched to a gene: 14. CDR3 loop: CASSTVAGGPMGTQYF. In DNA form, the CDR3 reads TGTGCCAGCAGTACCGTAGCGGGGGGACCTATGGGGACCCAGTACTTC.

V usage is TRBV7-9 and J usage is TRBJ2-1, with D maybe TRBD2 (6 bases). The CDR3 consists of 16 residues. V lost 6 bases and J lost 1, with 16 bases in between. Germline lookup yields CDR1 SEHNR and CDR2 FQNEAQ (reference sequence). CDR3 protein: CASSLHNSGSYNEQFF. The CDR3 DNA follows: TGTGCCAGCAGTCTACACAACAGCGGGTCCTACAATGAGCAGTTCTTC.

The V gene is TRBV5-1, the J gene TRBJ1-2; D unclear. This CDR3 is 14 amino acids long. Germline V gene sequence: CDR1 SGHRS, CDR2 YFSETQ. V shed 0 bases and J shed 2 bases, with 8 bases lying between them. The CDR3 protein is CASSLVASNYGYTF. The CDR3 nucleotides read TGCGCCAGCAGCTTGGTGGCATCCAACTATGGCTACACCTTC.

The chain recombines TRBV6-2 or TRBV6-3 with TRBJ1-2; D remains unclear. The CDR3 loop spans 12 amino acids. Germline V gene sequence: CDR1 MNHEY, CDR2 SVGEGT. V was cut by 5 bases and J by 8 bases, with 12 bases left in between. CDR3 sequence (DNA): TGTGCCAGCAGTCAAGGACGGAGGGGCTACACCTTC. Its translation: CASSQGRRGYTF.

This chain uses TRBV6-2 or TRBV6-3 with TRBJ2-3; D uncertain. The CDR3 loop spans 15 amino acids. Per germline, CDR1 MNHEY and CDR2 SVGEGT. V was trimmed by 1 base and J by 3 bases, leaving 11 bases between them. The CDR3 sequence is CASSYLYSSTDTQYF. The CDR3 DNA sequence: TGTGCCAGCAGTTACTTGTACTCCTCTACAGATACGCAGTATTTT.

The chain employs TRBV14 and TRBJ2-2; D might be TRBD1 (5 bases). Trimming removed 2 bases from V and 1 base from J, with 5 bases in between. CDR3 length equals 14 residues. Germline V CDR1 and CDR2: SGHDN, FVKESK. The CDR3 region is CASSQQGNTGELFF. In DNA, the CDR3 is TGTGCCAGCAGCCAACAGGGGAACACCGGGGAGCTGTTTTTT.

The rearrangement links TRBV28 to TRBJ1-6, with unresolved D. V was clipped by 5 bases and J by 0 bases, with 8 bases between them. This CDR3 is 15 amino acids long. The V gene's germline CDR1 is MDHEN and CDR2 SYDVKM. CDR3 bases: TGTGCCAGCAGTGGGCTCAGCTCCTATAATTCACCCCTCCACTTT. Its protein is CASSGLSSYNSPLHF.

The V call is TRBV7-9, the J call TRBJ1-4; unclear D gene. The CDR3 runs to 15 residues. Trimming cost V 5 bases and J 0 bases, with 10 bases left between them. Per germline, CDR1 SEHNR and CDR2 FQNEAQ (reference sequence). As DNA, the CDR3 is TGTGCCAGCAGCCTCGAGGGCTCAACTAATGAAAAACTGTTTTTT. Residues: CASSLEGSTNEKLFF.

The genes are TRBV30 and TRBJ1-3; 8 bases line up with TRBD1. This CDR3 has 15 residues. The germline V gene encodes CDR1 GTSNPN and CDR2 SVGIG (reference sequence). With V trimmed by 3 bases and J by 4 bases, 8 bases remained unmatched. CDR3 DNA sequence: TGTGCCTGGAGGAAGCAGGGGGCGAAGGGAAACACCATATATTTT. Residues: CAWRKQGAKGNTIYF.

V is TRBV11-1 and J is TRBJ1-1, with 8 bases lining up with TRBD1. Germline assignment: CDR1 SGHAT and CDR2 FQDESV (reference sequence). The CDR3 is 14 amino acids. The J segment lost 3 bases and the V segment lost 5 bases, leaving 5 bases of the junction unmatched. CDR3 sequence: CASSAGQGYTEAFF. As DNA, the CDR3 is TGTGCCAGCAGCGCCGGACAGGGATACACTGAAGCTTTCTTT.

CDR3 in DNA: TGTGCCTGGACCCCCGCGGGAGGGTTCTACACCGGGGAGCTGTTTTTT. Translating it yields CAWTPAGGFYTGELFF. The chain combines TRBV30 with TRBJ2-2; 9 bases are a match to TRBD2. The germline V gene encodes CDR1 GTSNPN and CDR2 SVGIG (reference sequence). This CDR3 region has 16 residues. V lost 4 bases, J lost 3 bases, and 9 bases stayed unmatched.

This clone was seen many times. The V gene is TRBV19, the J gene TRBJ1-5; D ambiguous. Per germline, CDR1 LNHDA and CDR2 SQIVND (reference sequence). V was clipped by 1 base and J by 7 bases, with 8 bases between them. The CDR3 is 13 residues long. The CDR3 protein is CASSIGERQPQHF. The CDR3 nucleotides read TGTGCCAGTAGTATAGGGGAGCGGCAGCCCCAGCATTTT. Drawing the rest from reference TRBV19 and TRBJ1-5, the complete variable domain is DGGITQSPKYLFRKEGQNVTLSCEQNLNHDAMYWYRQDPGQGLRLIYYSQIVNDFQKGDIAEGYSVSREKKESFPLTVTSAQKNPTAFYLCASSIGERQPQHFGDGTRLSIL.

The rearrangement uses TRBV14 and TRBJ1-1, with D unresolved. Trimming took 5 bases from V and 6 from J, leaving 10 bases between them. This CDR3 comprises 12 residues. CDR1 SGHDN and CDR2 FVKESK come from the germline V gene. CDR3 coding DNA: TGTGCCAGCAGCTCGGTCGGGGCTGAAGCTTTCTTT. Its translation: CASSSVGAEAFF.

The CDR3 region has the DNA TGTGCCAGCAGTACCTGGGACAGCTCCTACAATGAGCAGTTCTTC. Translated, it gives CASSTWDSSYNEQFF. V is TRBV6-5 and J is TRBJ2-1, with 7 bases matching TRBD1. J lost 0 bases, V lost 5 bases, and 4 bases had no gene match. This CDR3 contains 15 residues. Germline CDR1 is MNHEY and CDR2 is SVGAGI.

The table lists this clone with a count of one. The CDR3 nucleotides are TGTGCCATCAGTGAGCCCGCAAGCCTAGCGGGCACCGGGGAGCTGTTTTTT. It codes for CAISEPASLAGTGELFF. The J gene is TRBJ2-2, the V gene TRBV10-3; 8 bases agree with TRBD2. Trimming cost V 2 bases and J 4 bases; bases outside gene matches: 9. The germline gives CDR1 ENHRY, CDR2 SYGVKD. This CDR3 has 17 residues.